The entry below describes one T cell receptor (beta chain). The sample is drawn from a study of blood T cell repertoires in COVID-19. Turning to the study itself: Researchers got acute and convalescent COVID-19 samples from the United States, Italy and Spain. PBMCs, B-cell-depleted T cells, or T cells provided the cDNA or gDNA that made up the material.

Under the authors' procedure: The authors estimated nucleated cell counts from reference gene primer amplification. Only in-frame clones appear in the TCRdb table, and some are missing; sequencing was by immunoSEQ multiplex PCR. V and J calls plus clone size are reproduced from that table; the DNA served to infer D and trimming. The data show approximately 180,000 clones, 75% to 80% seen once. Germline V gene sequence: CDR1 SNHLY, CDR2 FYNNEI. V shed 4 bases and J shed 3 bases, with 10 bases lying between them. CDR3 size: 14 residues. The sequencing input was peripheral blood. This TCR derives from a woman aged 65 to 85 with acute or convalescent COVID-19. The rearrangement links TRBV2 to TRBJ1-5, with D unclear. The DNA for the CDR3 is TGTGCCAGCAGTGCGTTCCACAACAATCAGCCCCAGCATTTT. Its translation is CASSAFHNNQPQHF.